What follows are 10 T cell receptor beta chains derived from one specimen sequenced in a study of Graves' ophthalmopathy and Graves' hyperthyroidism (dated by TCRdb to 2017 to 2018). Instrument on record: Illumina HiSeq 2000. TCR beta CDR3 regions were amplified from RNA transcripts for repertoire sequencing. A first-round RT-PCR used HTBI primers with the Qiagen OneStep RT-PCR kit, followed by a second-round multiplex PCR, size selection and purification. TCRdb trimmed the raw reads at Q25, called clones with MiXCR and kept productive beta chains. Duplicate CDR3 protein sequences are folded into a single record with the most common DNA and genes. The sample has 200,000 to 250,000 distinct CDR3 sequences on record, approximately 42% of them singletons. Of the sample, roughly half falls within the top ten clones. The sample was peripheral blood. These receptors originate from an adult man with Graves' ophthalmopathy.

This clonotype was seen more than once but under ten times. V is TRBV12-3 or TRBV12-4 and J is TRBJ1-6; the D is unclear. CDR3 length: 12 residues. Trimming shortened V by 8 bases and J by 10 bases, and 12 bases separated the two germline ends. In DNA form, the CDR3 reads TGTGCCAGCTCGGGCCCGAGGTCACCCCTCCACTTT. It codes for CASSGPRSPLHF.

This clonotype has more than one count but fewer than ten. This chain links TRBV28 with TRBJ2-7; D not resolved. Trimming took off 6 bases at V and 3 bases at J, with 6 bases between the two ends. The CDR3 runs to 11 residues. Germline values: CDR1 MDHEN, CDR2 SYDVKM. CDR3 region: CASSIHYEQYF. Written as DNA, the CDR3 is TGTGCCAGCAGCATCCACTACGAGCAGTACTTC.

This clonotype occurred a few times. Here the CDR3 reads CASSLQLGAGSQETQYF. CDR3 DNA sequence: TGTGCCAGCAGCCTACAGTTAGGGGCTGGGAGTCAAGAGACCCAGTACTTC. The chain links TRBV5-8 to TRBJ2-5; D assignment may be TRBD1 or TRBD2 (5 bases each). The CDR3 is made up of 17 amino acids. Trimming took 4 bases from V and 2 from J, leaving 21 bases between them. Germline V gene lookup returns CDR1 SGHTS and CDR2 YDEGEE.

This chain uses TRBV10-3 with TRBJ2-7; perhaps TRBD2 as D (5 bases). Deletions cut 10 bases from V and 5 bases from J, with 21 bases between. Germline-derived CDR1 and CDR2 are ENHRY and SYGVKD. CDR3 length: 14 residues. CDR3: CASSLGWAGDEQYF. The CDR3 DNA follows: TGTGCCAGCAGCCTCGGTTGGGCGGGTGACGAGCAGTACTTC.

The V gene is TRBV29-1, the J gene TRBJ1-2; D gene ambiguous. The CDR3 has 12 residues. The V end lost 6 bases, the J end lost 8 bases, and 16 bases lay between the germline ends. Germline assignment: CDR1 SQVTM and CDR2 ANQGSEA. CDR3 in DNA: TGCAGCGTCGCAGGACGTGCGAAGGGCTACACCTTC. It encodes CSVAGRAKGYTF. The entire variable domain, with the rest obtained from reference TRBV29-1 and TRBJ1-2, is as follows: SAVISQKPSRDICQRGTSLTIQCQVDSQVTMMFWYRQQPGQSLTLIATANQGSEATYESGFVIDKFPISRPNLTFSTLTVSNMSPEDSSIYLCSVAGRAKGYTFGSGTRLTVV.

CDR3 protein: CASSGGHLPYEQYF. CDR3 sequence (DNA): TGTGCCAGCAGTGGGGGTCACCTCCCTTACGAGCAGTACTTC. The V gene is TRBV2, the J gene TRBJ2-7; D gene uncertain. The germline gives CDR1 SNHLY, CDR2 FYNNEI. The CDR3 is made up of 14 amino acids. The V end was cut by 4 bases, the J end by 4 bases, with 14 bases between.

CDR3 sequence reads: CATRGPRGANYGYTF. CDR3 DNA sequence: TGTGCCACCAGGGGGCCCAGGGGGGCGAACTATGGCTACACCTTC. The chain joins TRBV24-1 to TRBJ1-2; TRBD1 agrees at 7 bases. Germline V lookup: CDR1 KGHDR, CDR2 SFDVKD. The CDR3 extends over 15 amino acids. Trimming removed 7 bases from V and 2 bases from J; junction bases left unmatched: 9.

The rearrangement links TRBV7-2 to TRBJ2-7, with 12 positions matching TRBD2. Germline trimming cut 3 bases from V and 5 bases from J; bases unmatched to any gene: 5. Germline assignment: CDR1 SGHTA and CDR2 FQGNSA. CDR3 length: 15 residues. CDR3 loop: CASSLIGLAGHEQYF. The CDR3 DNA follows: TGTGCCAGCAGCTTGATCGGACTAGCGGGACACGAGCAGTACTTC.

This clonotype was counted a few times. The CDR3 protein is CSATIRVLSTEAFF. CDR3 DNA sequence: TGCAGTGCTACAATCAGGGTCCTGAGCACTGAAGCTTTCTTT. The rearrangement uses TRBV20-1 and TRBJ1-1; maybe TRBD1 (5 bases). The CDR3 consists of 14 residues. The V end lost 4 bases, the J end lost 4 bases, and 16 bases lay between the germline ends. The germline CDR1 and CDR2 sequences are DFQATT and SNEGSKA (reference sequence).

This clonotype was seen a handful of times. This chain joins TRBV4-1 and TRBJ1-1; 10 bases match TRBD1. Trimming took 1 base from V and 4 from J; bases not matched to a gene: 9. Per the germline V gene, CDR1 is MGHRA and CDR2 is YSYEKL. CDR3 length equals 17 residues. The CDR3 is CASSQGDRGIWGTEAFF. The CDR3 DNA follows: TGCGCCAGCAGCCAAGGGGACAGGGGAATATGGGGCACTGAAGCTTTCTTT.